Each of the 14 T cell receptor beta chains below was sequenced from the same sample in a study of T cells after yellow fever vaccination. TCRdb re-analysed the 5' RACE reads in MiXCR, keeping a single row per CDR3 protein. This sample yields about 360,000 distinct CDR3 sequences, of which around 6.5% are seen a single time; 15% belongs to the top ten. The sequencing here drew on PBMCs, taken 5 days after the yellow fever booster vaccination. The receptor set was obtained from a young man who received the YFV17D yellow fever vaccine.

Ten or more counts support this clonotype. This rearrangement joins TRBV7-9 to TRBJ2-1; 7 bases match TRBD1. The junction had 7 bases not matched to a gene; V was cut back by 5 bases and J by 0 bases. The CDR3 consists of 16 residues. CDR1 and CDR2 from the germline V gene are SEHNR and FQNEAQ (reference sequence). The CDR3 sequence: CASSGTDRASYNEQFF. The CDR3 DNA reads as TGTGCCAGCAGCGGGACCGACAGGGCCTCCTACAATGAGCAGTTCTTC.

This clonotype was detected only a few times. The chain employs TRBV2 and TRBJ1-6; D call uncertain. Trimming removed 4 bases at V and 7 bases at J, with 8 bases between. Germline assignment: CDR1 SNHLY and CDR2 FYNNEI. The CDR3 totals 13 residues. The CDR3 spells CASSGDANSPLHF. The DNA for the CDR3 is TGTGCCAGCAGTGGGGATGCCAATTCACCCCTCCACTTT.

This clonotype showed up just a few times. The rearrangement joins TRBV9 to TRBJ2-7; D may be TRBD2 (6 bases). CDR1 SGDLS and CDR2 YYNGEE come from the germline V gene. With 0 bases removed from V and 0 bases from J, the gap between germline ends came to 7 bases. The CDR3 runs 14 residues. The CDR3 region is CASSVATSSYEQYF. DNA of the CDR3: TGTGCCAGCAGCGTAGCGACTAGCTCCTACGAGCAGTACTTC.

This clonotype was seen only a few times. The CDR3 coding sequence is TGCGCCAGCATGGGGAAGGACAGCAATGAGCAGTTCTTC. It translates to CASMGKDSNEQFF. This chain connects TRBV10-1 to TRBJ2-1, with a possible D match to TRBD1 (6 bases). V lost 7 bases, J lost 6 bases, and 13 bases lay in between. Germline CDR1 reads WNHNN; CDR2 reads SYGVQD (reference sequence). The CDR3 contains 13 residues.

CDR3 in amino acids: CASSTTGTGELFF. The DNA of the CDR3 is TGTGCCAGCAGCACCACAGGGACCGGGGAGCTGTTTTTT. The chain has TRBV7-2 and TRBJ2-2, with D tentatively TRBD1 (6 bases). V gave up 5 bases and J gave up 5 bases, with 9 bases separating them. The CDR3 runs to 13 residues. The germline V gene encodes CDR1 SGHTA and CDR2 FQGNSA.

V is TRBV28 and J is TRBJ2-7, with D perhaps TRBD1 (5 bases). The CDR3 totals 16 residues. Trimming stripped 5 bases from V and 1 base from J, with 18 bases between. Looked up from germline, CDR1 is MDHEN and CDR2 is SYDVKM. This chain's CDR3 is CASSPYVGAASYEQYF. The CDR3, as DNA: TGTGCCAGCAGTCCGTACGTAGGGGCGGCATCCTACGAGCAGTACTTC.

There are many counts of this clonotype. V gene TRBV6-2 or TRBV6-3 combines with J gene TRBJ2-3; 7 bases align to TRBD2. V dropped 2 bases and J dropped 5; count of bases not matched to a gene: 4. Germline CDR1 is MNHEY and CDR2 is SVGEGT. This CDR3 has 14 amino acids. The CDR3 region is CASSYRLAEDTQYF. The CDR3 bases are TGTGCCAGCAGTTACCGACTAGCCGAAGATACGCAGTATTTT.

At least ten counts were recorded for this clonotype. Here the CDR3 DNA reads TGTGCCAGCAGTACCCTCCTAGCGGGAGGGCAGAGGGGTGAGCAGTTCTTC. It specifies CASSTLLAGGQRGEQFF. The chain joins TRBV6-2 or TRBV6-3 to TRBJ2-1, with 12 bases identical to TRBD2. V shed 5 bases, J shed 9 bases, and the junction held 14 bases outside the gene matches. Germline CDR1 MNHEY, CDR2 SVGEGT. The CDR3 has 17 amino acids.

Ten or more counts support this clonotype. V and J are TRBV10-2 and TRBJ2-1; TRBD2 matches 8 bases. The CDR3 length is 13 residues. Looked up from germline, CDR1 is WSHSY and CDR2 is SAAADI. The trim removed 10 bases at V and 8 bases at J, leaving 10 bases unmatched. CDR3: CATRNSGNDEQFF. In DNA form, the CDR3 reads TGCGCCACCCGGAATAGCGGGAACGATGAGCAGTTCTTC.

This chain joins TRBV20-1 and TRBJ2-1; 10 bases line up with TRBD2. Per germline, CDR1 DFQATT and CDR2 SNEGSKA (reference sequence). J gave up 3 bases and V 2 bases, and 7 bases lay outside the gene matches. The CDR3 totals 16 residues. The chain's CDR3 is CSARPEREGFYNEQFF. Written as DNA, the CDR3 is TGCAGTGCTAGACCTGAGCGGGAGGGCTTCTACAATGAGCAGTTCTTC.

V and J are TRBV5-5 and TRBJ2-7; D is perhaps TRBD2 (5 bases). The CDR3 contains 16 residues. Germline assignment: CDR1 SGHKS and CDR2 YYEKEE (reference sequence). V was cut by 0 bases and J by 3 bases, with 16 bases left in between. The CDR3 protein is CASSLEFAGKNYEQYF. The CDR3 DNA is TGTGCCAGCAGCTTGGAGTTTGCCGGGAAAAACTACGAGCAGTACTTC.

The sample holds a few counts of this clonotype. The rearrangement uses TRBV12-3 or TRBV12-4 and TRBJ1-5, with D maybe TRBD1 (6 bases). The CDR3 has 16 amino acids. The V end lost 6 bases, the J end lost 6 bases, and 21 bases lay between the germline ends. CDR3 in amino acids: CASSRSDSKLGQPQHF. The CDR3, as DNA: TGTGCCAGCAGCCGATCGGACAGCAAGCTAGGTCAGCCCCAGCATTTT.

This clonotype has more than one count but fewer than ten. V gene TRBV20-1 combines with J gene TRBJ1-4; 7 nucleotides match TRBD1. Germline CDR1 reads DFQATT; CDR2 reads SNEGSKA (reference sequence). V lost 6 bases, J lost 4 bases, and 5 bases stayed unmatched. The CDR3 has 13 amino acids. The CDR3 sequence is CSAWDSHNEKLFF. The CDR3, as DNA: TGCAGTGCCTGGGACAGCCATAATGAAAAACTGTTTTTT.

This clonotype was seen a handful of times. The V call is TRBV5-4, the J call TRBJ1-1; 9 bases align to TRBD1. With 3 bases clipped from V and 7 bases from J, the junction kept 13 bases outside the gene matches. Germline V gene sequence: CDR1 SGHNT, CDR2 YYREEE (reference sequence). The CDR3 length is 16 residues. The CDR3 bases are TGTGCCAGCAGCTCGCCGGGGACAGGGATGGGTGTTGAAGCTTTCTTT. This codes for CASSSPGTGMGVEAFF.